This TCR beta chain was profiled in a study of memory CD4+ T cells and cytomegalovirus serostatus. Findings and limits, study-wide: Each of approximately 73 CMV-associated TCRbeta sequences occurred in one to five individuals. A US-trained random forest predicted CMV serostatus with median AUC around 0.9.

As for this clone: Its matching antigen is unknown.

With V trimmed by 3 bases and J by 5 bases, 11 bases remained unmatched. Germline values: CDR1 MNHEY, CDR2 SMNVEV (reference sequence). This CDR3 spans 17 amino acids. Single viable CD3+CD4+CD8-CD45RO+ cells were sorted as the memory CD4+ T cells. Donors' CMV status reflects serum IgG against pp150, pp28, p38, p52. Per the authors' pipeline: Out-of-frame sequences were removed, leaving 2 million or so distinct TCRbeta sequences. Sequenced by immunoSEQ multiplex PCR; TCRdb stores in-frame clones only, minus some. V and J calls and clone size are copied from that table; D and trimming were computed from the DNA. Here the sample spans tens of thousands of clones, roughly 87% being singletons.

The chain joins TRBV27 to TRBJ2-2; 8 bases match TRBD1. The TCR originated in an adult in good health and CMV-seronegative. Sequencing was done on a sample of memory CD4+ T cells from blood. The CDR3 DNA reads TGTGCCAGCAGTTTCATTAGCAGGGGGCAGGGGACCGGGGAGCTGTTTTTT. Translating gives CASSFISRGQGTGELFF.